This entry lists 2 T cell receptor beta chains sequenced from one sample in a study of OX40 agonist ivuxolimab in advanced cancers. Some clones are missing from TCRdb's copy, which holds only in-frame ones; the method was immunoSEQ multiplex PCR. The sample lists 9,500 to 13,000 clones; around 80% were seen once. The source material was CD4+ or CD8+ T cells sorted from blood, sampled in a trial of the OX40 agonist ivuxolimab. These TCRs come from an adult with an advanced solid tumor such as melanoma, head and neck, liver or kidney cancer.

The chain couples TRBV29-1 to TRBJ2-1, with D hard to call. Germline V lookup: CDR1 SQVTM, CDR2 ANQGSEA. V was trimmed by 0 bases and J by 4 bases, leaving 7 bases between them. This CDR3 has 13 residues. The CDR3 protein is CSVEDRLYNEQFF. The CDR3 DNA reads TGCAGCGTTGAAGATCGGCTTTACAATGAGCAGTTCTTC.

This clone appeared once. J is TRBJ2-7 and V is TRBV7-6; D possibly corresponds to TRBD1 (6 bases). This CDR3 is built from 13 residues. V lost 5 bases and J 4 bases, leaving 12 bases between the germline ends. Germline V gene lookup returns CDR1 SGHVS and CDR2 FNYEAQ. In DNA, the CDR3 is TGTGCCAGCAGCCCTGACAGGACTTACGAGCAGTACTTC. This codes for CASSPDRTYEQYF.